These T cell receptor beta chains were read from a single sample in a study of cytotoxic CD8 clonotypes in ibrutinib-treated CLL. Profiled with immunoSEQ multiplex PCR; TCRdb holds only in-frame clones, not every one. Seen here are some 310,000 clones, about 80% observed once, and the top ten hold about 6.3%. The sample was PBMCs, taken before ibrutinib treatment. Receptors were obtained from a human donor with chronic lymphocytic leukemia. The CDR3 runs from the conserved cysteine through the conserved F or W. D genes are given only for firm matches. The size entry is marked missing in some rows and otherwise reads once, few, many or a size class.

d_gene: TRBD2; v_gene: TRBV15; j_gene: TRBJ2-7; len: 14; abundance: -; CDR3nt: TGTGCCACCAGCAGAGGGACTAGCGGCTACGAGCAGTACTTC; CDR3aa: CATSRGTSGYEQYF
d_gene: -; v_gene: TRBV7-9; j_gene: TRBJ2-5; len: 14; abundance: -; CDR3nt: TGTGCCAGCAGCTTAGAATCTATCCAAGAGACCCAGTACTTC; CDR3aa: CASSLESIQETQYF
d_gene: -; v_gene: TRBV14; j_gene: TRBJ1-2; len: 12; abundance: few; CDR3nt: TGTGCCAGCAGCCAAGCCGGGTATGGCTACACCTTC; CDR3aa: CASSQAGYGYTF
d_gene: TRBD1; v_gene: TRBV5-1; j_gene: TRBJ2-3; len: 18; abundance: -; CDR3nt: TGCGCCAGCAGCTTTAATCCGGGACAGACCGGACAGGGAGATACGCAGTATTTT; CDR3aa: CASSFNPGQTGQGDTQYF
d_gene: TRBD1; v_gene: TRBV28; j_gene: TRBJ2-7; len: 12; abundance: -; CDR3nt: TGTGCCAGCAGTCTACTCCGGGACAGCGTTTCGTTC; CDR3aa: CASSLLRDSVSF
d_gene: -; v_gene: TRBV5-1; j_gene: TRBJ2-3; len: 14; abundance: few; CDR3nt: TGCGCCAGCAGCTTGGACCCAGCTACAGATACGCAGTATTTT; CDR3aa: CASSLDPATDTQYF
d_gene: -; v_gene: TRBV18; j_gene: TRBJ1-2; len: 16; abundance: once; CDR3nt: TGTGCCAGCTCACACGGCGGGGGACCCACCCCATATGGCTACACCTTC; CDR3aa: CASSHGGGPTPYGYTF
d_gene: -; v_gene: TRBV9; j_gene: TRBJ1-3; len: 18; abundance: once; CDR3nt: TGTGCCAGCAGCGCAAAGAATCAAGGAGTTGATAGGGGAAACACCATATATTTT; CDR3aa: CASSAKNQGVDRGNTIYF
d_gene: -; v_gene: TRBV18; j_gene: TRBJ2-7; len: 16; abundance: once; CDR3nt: TGTGCCAGCTCACCGGTGCTAAAAGCTCCAATAAACGAGCAGTACTTC; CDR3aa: CASSPVLKAPINEQYF
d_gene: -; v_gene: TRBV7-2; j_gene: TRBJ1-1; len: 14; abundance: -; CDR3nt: TGTGCCAGCAGCTTACAGGGCCGCGACACTGAAGCTTTCTTT; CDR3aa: CASSLQGRDTEAFF
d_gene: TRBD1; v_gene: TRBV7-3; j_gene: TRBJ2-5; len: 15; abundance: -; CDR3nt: TGTGCCAGCAGCTACGGACAGGGGGCAGGGGAGACCCAGTACTTC; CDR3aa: CASSYGQGAGETQYF
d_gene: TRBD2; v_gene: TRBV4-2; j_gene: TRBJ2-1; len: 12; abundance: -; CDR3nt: TGTGCCAGCAGCCCAGCGGGGGTTGAGCAGTTCTTC; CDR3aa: CASSPAGVEQFF
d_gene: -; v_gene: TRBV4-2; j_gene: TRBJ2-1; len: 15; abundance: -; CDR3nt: TGTGCCAGCAGCCAATTAGGACCTCACTACAATGAGCAGTTCTTC; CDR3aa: CASSQLGPHYNEQFF
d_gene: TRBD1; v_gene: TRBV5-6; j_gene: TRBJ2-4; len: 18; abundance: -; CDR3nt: TGTGCCAGCAGCACGCCGGGACAGGACTTTCTAGCCAAAAACATTCAGTACTTC; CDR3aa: CASSTPGQDFLAKNIQYF
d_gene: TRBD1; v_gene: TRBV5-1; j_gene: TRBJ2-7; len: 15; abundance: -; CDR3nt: TGCGCCAGCAGCTCCCGGACAGGCAATTCCTACGAGCAGTACTTC; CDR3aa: CASSSRTGNSYEQYF
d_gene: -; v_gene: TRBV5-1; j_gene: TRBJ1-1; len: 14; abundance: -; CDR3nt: TGCGCCAGCAGCTTGGGGATGGGAGACACTGAAGCTTTCTTT; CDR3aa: CASSLGMGDTEAFF
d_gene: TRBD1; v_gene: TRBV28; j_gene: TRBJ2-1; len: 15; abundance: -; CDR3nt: TGTGCCAGCAGCTATAGGGACAGCTCCTACAATGAGCAGTTCTTC; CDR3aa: CASSYRDSSYNEQFF
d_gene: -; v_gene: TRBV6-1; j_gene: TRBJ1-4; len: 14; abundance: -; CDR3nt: TGTGCCAGCAACCCTAGGAGGGGTAGTGAAAAACTGTTTTTT; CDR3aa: CASNPRRGSEKLFF
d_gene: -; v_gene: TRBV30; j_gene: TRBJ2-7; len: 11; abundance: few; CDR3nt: TGTGCCTGGAGCGGACCCTACGAGCAGTACTTC; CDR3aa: CAWSGPYEQYF
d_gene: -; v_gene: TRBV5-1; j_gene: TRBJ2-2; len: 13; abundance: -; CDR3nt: TGCGCCAGCACGGAGCCGAACACCGGGGAGCTGTTTTTT; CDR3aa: CASTEPNTGELFF
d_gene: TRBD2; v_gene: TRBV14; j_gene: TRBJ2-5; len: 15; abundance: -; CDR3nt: TGTGCCAGCAGCCAACTAGCGGAGTGGGGAGAGACCCAGTACTTC; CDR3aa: CASSQLAEWGETQYF
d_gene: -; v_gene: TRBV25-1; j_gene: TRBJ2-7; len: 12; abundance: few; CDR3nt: TGTGCCAGCAGCACAGGTCGCTACGAGCAGTACTTC; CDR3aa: CASSTGRYEQYF
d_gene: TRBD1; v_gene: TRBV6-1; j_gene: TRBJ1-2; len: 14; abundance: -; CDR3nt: TGTGCCAGCCGCGGAATCGACAGGGGCTATGGCTACACCTTC; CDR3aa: CASRGIDRGYGYTF
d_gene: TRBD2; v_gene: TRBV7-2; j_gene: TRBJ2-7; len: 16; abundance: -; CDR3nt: TGTGCCAGCAGCTTAACTGCCGGGACTAGCCGAGACGAGCAGTACTTC; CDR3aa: CASSLTAGTSRDEQYF
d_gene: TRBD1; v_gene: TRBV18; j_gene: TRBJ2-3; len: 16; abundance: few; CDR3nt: TGTGCCAGCTCCCTTGGGACAGGGGGCTACACAGATACGCAGTATTTT; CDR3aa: CASSLGTGGYTDTQYF
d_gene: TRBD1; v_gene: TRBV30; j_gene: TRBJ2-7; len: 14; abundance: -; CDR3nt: TGTGCCTTAGGACCGGGACAGGGGACCTACGAGCAGTACTTC; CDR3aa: CALGPGQGTYEQYF
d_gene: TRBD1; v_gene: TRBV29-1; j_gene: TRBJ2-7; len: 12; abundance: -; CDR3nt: TGCAGCGTCCTCGGGACAGGACCCGAGCAGTACTTC; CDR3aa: CSVLGTGPEQYF
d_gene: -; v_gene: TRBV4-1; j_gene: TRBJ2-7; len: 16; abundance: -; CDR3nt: TGCGCCAGCAGCCAAGAGTCTCCAGCGATCCTTACTGGGCAGTACTTC; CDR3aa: CASSQESPAILTGQYF
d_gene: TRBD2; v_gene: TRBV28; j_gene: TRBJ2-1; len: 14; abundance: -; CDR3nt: TGTGCCAGCAGTTTCGGGGGGTCCTACAATGAGCAGTTCTTC; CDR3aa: CASSFGGSYNEQFF
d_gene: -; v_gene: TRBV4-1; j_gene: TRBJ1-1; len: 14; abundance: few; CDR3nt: TGCGCCAGCAGCCAAGCCCCAGGAGGCACTGAAGCTTTCTTT; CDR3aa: CASSQAPGGTEAFF
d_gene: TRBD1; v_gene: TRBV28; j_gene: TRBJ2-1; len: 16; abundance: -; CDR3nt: TGTGCCAGCAGTTCCTTACAGGGGTCCTACTACAATGAGCAGTTCTTC; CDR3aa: CASSSLQGSYYNEQFF
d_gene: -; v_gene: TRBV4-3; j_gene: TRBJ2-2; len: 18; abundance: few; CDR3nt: TGCGCCAGCAGCCGGTCAGCCATAGCGGACGCGAACACCGGGGAGCTGTTTTTT; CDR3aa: CASSRSAIADANTGELFF
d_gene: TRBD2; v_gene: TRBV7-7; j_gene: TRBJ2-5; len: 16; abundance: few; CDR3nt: TGTGCCAGCAGCTTAGCGCTAGCGGGAGTTGGAGAGACCCAGTACTTC; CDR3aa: CASSLALAGVGETQYF
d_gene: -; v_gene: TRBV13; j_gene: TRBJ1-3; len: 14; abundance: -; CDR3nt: TGTGCCAGCAGCCAGAACAAATTCGCAAACACCATATATTTT; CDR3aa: CASSQNKFANTIYF
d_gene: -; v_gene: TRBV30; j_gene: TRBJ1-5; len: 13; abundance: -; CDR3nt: TGTGCCTGGAGTAGTGGGGACGCTCAGCCCCAGCATTTT; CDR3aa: CAWSSGDAQPQHF
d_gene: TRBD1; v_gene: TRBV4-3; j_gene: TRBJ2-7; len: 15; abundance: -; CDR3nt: TGCGCCAGCAGCCAAGCATACGACAGGGACCACGAGCAGTACTTC; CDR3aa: CASSQAYDRDHEQYF
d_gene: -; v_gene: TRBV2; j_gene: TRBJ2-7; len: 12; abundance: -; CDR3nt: TGTGCCAGCAGAGACAGAACCTACGAGCAGTACTTC; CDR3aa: CASRDRTYEQYF
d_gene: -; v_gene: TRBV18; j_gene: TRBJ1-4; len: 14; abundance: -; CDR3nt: TGTGCCAGCTCGGACACAGGCTTCGATGAAAAACTGTTTTTT; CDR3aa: CASSDTGFDEKLFF
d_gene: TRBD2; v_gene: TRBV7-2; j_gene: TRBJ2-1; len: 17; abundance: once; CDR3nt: TGTGCCAGCAGCGAAGGACTAGCGGGAGGGGAGGACAATGAGCAGTTCTTC; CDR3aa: CASSEGLAGGEDNEQFF
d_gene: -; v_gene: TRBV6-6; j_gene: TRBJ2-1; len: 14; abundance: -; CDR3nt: TGTGCCAGCAGTTCTACAGGGAGAACCAATGAGCAGTTCTTC; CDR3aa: CASSSTGRTNEQFF
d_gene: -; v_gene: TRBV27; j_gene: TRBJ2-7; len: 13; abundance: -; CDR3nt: TGTGCCAGCAGTTACCCCGATTCGTACGAGCAGTACTTC; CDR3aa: CASSYPDSYEQYF
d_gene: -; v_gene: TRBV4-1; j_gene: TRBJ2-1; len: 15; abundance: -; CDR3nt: TGCGCCAGCAGCCACCGGAGCAAGACTTACAATGAGCAGTTCTTC; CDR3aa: CASSHRSKTYNEQFF
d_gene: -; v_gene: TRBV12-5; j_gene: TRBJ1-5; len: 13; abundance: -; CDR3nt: TGTGCTAGTGGTTTGAGACGGTATCAGCCCCAGCATTTT; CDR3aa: CASGLRRYQPQHF
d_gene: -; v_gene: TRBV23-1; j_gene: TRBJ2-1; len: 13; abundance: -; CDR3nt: TGCGCCAGCAGACGTGGAGTGGACAATGAGCAGTTCTTC; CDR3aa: CASRRGVDNEQFF
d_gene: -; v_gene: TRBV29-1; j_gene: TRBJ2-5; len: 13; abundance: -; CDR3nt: TGCAGCGCCCCGGCGTTCGGACAAGAGACCCAGTACTTC; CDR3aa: CSAPAFGQETQYF
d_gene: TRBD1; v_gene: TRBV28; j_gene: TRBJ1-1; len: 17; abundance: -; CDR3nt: TGTGCCAGCAGTTCGGGACAGGGGGGATCCTTTAACACTGAAGCTTTCTTT; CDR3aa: CASSSGQGGSFNTEAFF
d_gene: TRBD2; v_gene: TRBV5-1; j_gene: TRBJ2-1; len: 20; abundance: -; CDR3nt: TGCGCCAGCAGATCGGGCGGGGGACTAGCGGGCTCCAGCTCCTACAATGAGCAGTTCTTC; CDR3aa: CASRSGGGLAGSSSYNEQFF
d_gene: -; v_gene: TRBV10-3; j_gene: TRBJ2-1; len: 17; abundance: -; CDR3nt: TGTGCCATCAGAGGATCCGGGACACTGAGCTCCTACAATGAGCAGTTCTTC; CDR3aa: CAIRGSGTLSSYNEQFF
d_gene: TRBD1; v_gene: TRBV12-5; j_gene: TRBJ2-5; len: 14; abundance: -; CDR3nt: TGTGCTAGTGGTCCATGGACAGGGGAAGAGACCCAGTACTTC; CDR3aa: CASGPWTGEETQYF
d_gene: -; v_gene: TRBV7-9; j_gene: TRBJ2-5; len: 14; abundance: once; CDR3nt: TGTGCCAGCAGCTTAGTCTCTTTCCAAGAGACCCAGTACTTC; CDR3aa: CASSLVSFQETQYF
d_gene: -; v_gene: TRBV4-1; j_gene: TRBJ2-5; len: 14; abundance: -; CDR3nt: TGCGCCAGCAGCTCAGAGGGTAGCTCAGAGACCCAGTACTTC; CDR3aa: CASSSEGSSETQYF
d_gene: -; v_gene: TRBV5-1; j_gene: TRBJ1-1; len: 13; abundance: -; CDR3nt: TGCGCCAGCAGCTTGGGAGTGAACACTGAAGCTTTCTTT; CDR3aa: CASSLGVNTEAFF
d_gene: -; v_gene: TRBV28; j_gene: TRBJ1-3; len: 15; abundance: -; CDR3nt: TGTGCCAGCAGTTTGGTCGGAAACTCTGGAAACACCATATATTTT; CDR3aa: CASSLVGNSGNTIYF
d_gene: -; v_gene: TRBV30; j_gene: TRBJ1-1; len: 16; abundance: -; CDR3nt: TGTGCCTGGAGTCGGTATAATGGGGGTGTGGGCACTGAAGCTTTCTTT; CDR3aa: CAWSRYNGGVGTEAFF
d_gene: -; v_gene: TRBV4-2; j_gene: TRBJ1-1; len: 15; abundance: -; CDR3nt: TGTGCCAGCAGCCAAGTTGACATATTAAACACTGAAGCTTTCTTT; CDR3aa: CASSQVDILNTEAFF
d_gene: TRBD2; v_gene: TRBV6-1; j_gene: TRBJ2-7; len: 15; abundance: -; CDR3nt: TGTGCCAGCAGTGAGCCGGGACTAGGGATCTACGAGCAGTACTTC; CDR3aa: CASSEPGLGIYEQYF
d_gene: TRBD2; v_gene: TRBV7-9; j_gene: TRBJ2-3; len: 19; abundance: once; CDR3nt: TGTGCCAGCAGCTTAGGGACGAGACTAGCGGGAGGGCTCACAGATACGCAGTATTTT; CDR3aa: CASSLGTRLAGGLTDTQYF
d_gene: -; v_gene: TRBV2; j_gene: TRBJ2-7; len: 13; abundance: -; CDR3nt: TGTGCCAGCAGTGGTGTGGGCGACTACGAGCAGTACTTC; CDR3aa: CASSGVGDYEQYF